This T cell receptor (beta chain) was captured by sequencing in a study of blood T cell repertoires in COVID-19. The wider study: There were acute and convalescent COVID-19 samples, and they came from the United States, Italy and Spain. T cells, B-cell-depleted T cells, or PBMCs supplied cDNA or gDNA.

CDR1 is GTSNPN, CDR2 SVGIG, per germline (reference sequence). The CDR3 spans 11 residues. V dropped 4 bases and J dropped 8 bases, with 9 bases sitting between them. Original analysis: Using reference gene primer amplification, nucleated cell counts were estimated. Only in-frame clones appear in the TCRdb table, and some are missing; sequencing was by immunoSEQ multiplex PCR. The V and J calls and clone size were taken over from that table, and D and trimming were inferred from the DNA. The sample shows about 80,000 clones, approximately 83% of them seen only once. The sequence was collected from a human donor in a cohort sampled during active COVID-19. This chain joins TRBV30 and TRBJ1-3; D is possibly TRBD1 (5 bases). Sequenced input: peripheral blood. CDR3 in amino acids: CAWIQGYTIYF. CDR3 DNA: TGTGCCTGGATCCAGGGTTACACCATATATTTT.